This entry features one TCR beta chain sequence. The specificity of this receptor is unknown. No base qualities exist here, and no much larger clone lies one base off it. The immunoSEQ Assay, a bias-controlled multiplex PCR, was used to amplify TCRbeta CDR3 regions from genomic DNA. The source study handled its data this way. Nucleated cell counts per sample were estimated from amplification of reference gene primers within the assay. To quantify the absolute abundance of each unique TCRbeta CDR3 rearrangement, sequence reads were collapsed and filtered. For each sample, productive Simpson clonality was calculated as the square root of Simpson's diversity index across productive rearrangements. The table was pulled from immuneACCESS by TCRdb, which kept in-frame rearrangements only. Such tables lose some clones; where checked, under half of the loss comes from unresolved V genes, and the rest has no known cause. The V and J calls and clone size come from that table; D and trimming were worked out from the DNA. The sample table records over 150,000 clones; approximately 84% of these occur just once. The ten largest clones represent 2.5% to 3.5% of the sample.

The data derive from a study of blood T cell repertoires in COVID-19 (TCRdb year 2020). Background on the whole study: Samples from collaborators originated in the United States, Italy and Spain and spanned both the acute and convalescent phases of COVID-19. The prospective study material was composed of cDNA or gDNA derived from T cells, B-cell-depleted T cells, or PBMCs. The dataset comprised deeply sampled blood TCRbeta repertoires from subjects exposed to, actively infected with, or recovered from COVID-19. The repertoires were made available in a free public database intended to serve as a resource for research on the immune response to SARS-CoV-2. The samples were drawn from the first 160 participants of the ongoing ImmuneRACE study and from more than 1,000 subjects provided by 6 global collaborators. Nearly every sample came with metadata listing a de-identified subject ID, COVID-19 status, age in years and sex. Where available, HLA class I and class II types were obtained from metadata supplied by the sample provider rather than from assay-based typing.

Participants in the prospective study were enrolled through a virtual design, were aged roughly 18 to 90 years, and lived in 24 United States geographic areas. In the prospective study, cohorts were assigned on the basis of participant-reported clinical history obtained from a screening survey and a study questionnaire. ImmuneRACE Cohort 3 recovered participants were defined by two consecutive negative NP/OP PCR tests, healthcare professional clearance, or symptom resolution. Each participant in the prospective study had whole blood, serum and a nasopharyngeal or oropharyngeal swab collected by mobile phlebotomists. Participants in the prospective study had the option to provide additional blood draws and questionnaires over a roughly 2-month period. Before DNA extraction, blood samples from the prospective study were shipped at room temperature or frozen. For this chain, trimming is 4 bases at the V end and 5 bases at the J end, and the number of junction bases without a gene match is 9. In the germline V gene, CDR1 corresponds to SNHLY and CDR2 to FYNNEI. Counted from cysteine to phenylalanine, this CDR3 has 16 amino acids. Only CDR3 DNA remains: 48 bases, in frame from the first base.

On the study overall, not on this receptor specifically: The quantity of clinical and demographic metadata differed by source and by participant and was supplied without curation.

This chain joins TRBV2 to TRBJ2-1; 9 bases in between match TRBD1. This receptor was taken from a woman aged 30 to 39 who had recovered from COVID-19. Sequenced material: PBMCs or T cells enriched from blood (not recorded which). This receptor carries the CDR3 CASSGAGTGRHNEQFF. The sequenced DNA: TGTGCCAGCAGTGGAGCCGGGACAGGGAGGCACAATGAGCAGTTCTTC.